This TCR beta chain derives from a study of neurological immune-mediated disorders. Each TCR transcript was tagged with a 10-nucleotide random UMI during 5'RACE. TCRdb called the 5' RACE reads again in MiXCR, with one record for every CDR3 protein. The table has approximately 130,000 distinct CDR3 sequences, approximately 3.2% seen once. The sample holds many counts of this clonotype. The antigen is unknown. Study findings and constraints: The absence of any CDR3 amino acid sequence shared by expanded clones across subjects suggests that repertoires were private in all groups. There was no association between the multiple sclerosis repertoire cluster and any clinical or MRI feature. In HTLV-1-associated myelopathy, TCR clonal expansion was greatest, and in multiple sclerosis it was least, below healthy controls.

The CDR3 runs to 12 residues. The germline CDR1 and CDR2 sequences are SNHLY and FYNNEI. V lost 8 bases and J lost 10, with 16 bases in between. This clonotype originated in a woman in her twenties or thirties with multiple sclerosis. Sequenced sample: PBMCs. The chain recombines TRBV2 with TRBJ2-3, with TRBD2 as a possible D gene (6 bases). CDR3 DNA: TGTGCCAGCGGGGGGACGTCCGGGGCGCAGTATTTT. Amino acid sequence: CASGGTSGAQYF.